Shown below are 13 T cell receptor beta chains from a single sample sequenced in a study of T cell responses to AZD1222 COVID-19 vaccine. Some clones are missing from TCRdb's copy, which holds only in-frame ones; the method was immunoSEQ multiplex PCR. The sample includes 20,000 or so clones, about four fifths of them seen just once. Sequences were derived from peripheral blood, sampled 28 days after the second AZD1222 dose. These receptors originate from an adult who received the AZD1222 COVID-19 vaccine.

CDR3 region: CASSQSGPRLGNQPQHF. The DNA for the CDR3 is TGTGCCAGCAGCCAATCGGGACCTCGTTTGGGAAATCAGCCCCAGCATTTT. The chain links TRBV7-2 to TRBJ1-5; D perhaps matches TRBD1 (5 bases). This CDR3 is 17 amino acids long. The V end was cut by 5 bases, the J end by 4 bases, with 21 bases between. From germline, CDR1 is SGHTA and CDR2 FQGNSA. The whole variable domain, filled in from reference TRBV7-2 and TRBJ1-5, reads GAGVSQSPSNKVTEKGKDVELRCDPISGHTALYWYRQSLGQGLEFLIYFQGNSAPDKSGLPSDRFSAERTGGSVSTLTIQRTQQEDSAVYLCASSQSGPRLGNQPQHFGDGTRLSIL.

The chain uses TRBV6-5 and TRBJ2-1, with unresolved D. The V gene's germline CDR1 is MNHEY and CDR2 SVGAGI. V dropped 6 bases and J dropped 10 bases, with 16 bases sitting between them. The CDR3 is 13 amino acids. The CDR3 nucleotides read TGTGCCAGCAGGTTTCTAGAACAACGGGAGCAGTTCTTC. Its protein product is CASRFLEQREQFF.

The V call is TRBV29-1, the J call TRBJ2-5; D is uncertain. CDR1 and CDR2 (germline): SQVTM, ANQGSEA. The V and J ends lost 5 bases and 1 base respectively, with 11 bases between them. This CDR3 has 13 amino acids. This chain's CDR3 is CSVQHRAQETQYF. For the CDR3, the DNA is TGCAGCGTTCAGCACCGAGCCCAAGAGACCCAGTACTTC.

This chain connects TRBV2 to TRBJ2-1; 8 bases fit TRBD2. The CDR3 totals 16 residues. Per the germline V gene, CDR1 is SNHLY and CDR2 is FYNNEI. After removal of 6 bases from V and 8 bases from J, the junction contained 15 bases not matched to a gene. CDR3 sequence (DNA): TGTGCCAGCAGGCGGATGGATTCAGCGGGAGCCTATGAGCAGTTCTTC. This translates into CASRRMDSAGAYEQFF.

The rearrangement joins TRBV9 to TRBJ2-7; 8 positions match TRBD2. Germline V gene lookup returns CDR1 SGDLS and CDR2 YYNGEE. V shed 0 bases and J 3 bases; nucleotides not matched to a gene: 14. This CDR3 has 18 residues. CDR3 sequence (DNA): TGTGCCAGCAGCGTAGCTGGAGCGGGAGCCGGCCTGAGCTACGAGCAGTACTTC. This encodes CASSVAGAGAGLSYEQYF.

The chain is built from TRBV28 and TRBJ2-1; perhaps TRBD2 as D (6 bases). The V end was cut by 4 bases, the J end by 6 bases, with 13 bases between. From germline, CDR1 is MDHEN and CDR2 SYDVKM. The length of the CDR3 is 14 residues. The CDR3 loop reads CASSYGGSRNEQFF. CDR3 DNA: TGTGCCAGCAGTTACGGGGGATCACGCAATGAGCAGTTCTTC.

V and J are TRBV5-1 and TRBJ2-1; D possibly corresponds to TRBD2 (5 bases). The CDR3 covers 14 residues. Per the germline V gene, CDR1 is SGHRS and CDR2 is YFSETQ. The germline V and J ends were trimmed by 4 bases and 10 bases, with 18 bases remaining between them. The CDR3 spells CASSGVLASREQFF. The CDR3 DNA follows: TGCGCCAGCAGCGGGGTCCTAGCTTCTCGGGAGCAGTTCTTC. Filled out from reference TRBV5-1 and TRBJ2-1, the complete variable domain reads KAGVTQTPRYLIKTRGQQVTLSCSPISGHRSVSWYQQTPGQGLQFLFEYFSETQRNKGNFPGRFSGRQFSNSRSEMNVSTLELGDSALYLCASSGVLASREQFFGPGTRLTVL.

J is TRBJ1-6 and V is TRBV6-5, with a weak D call TRBD1 (5 bases). The V end was cut by 8 bases, the J end by 6 bases, with 14 bases between. Germline loops: CDR1 MNHEY, CDR2 SVGAGI. The CDR3 contains 14 residues. The DNA for the CDR3 is TGTGCCAGCGTTTCCTCGAGGGGTAATTCACCCCTCCACTTT. Protein product: CASVSSRGNSPLHF.

The chain joins TRBV18 to TRBJ2-2; perhaps TRBD1 as D (6 bases). The CDR3 is 14 amino acids. V was trimmed by 3 bases and J by 4 bases, leaving 9 bases between them. Germline CDR1 reads KGHSH; CDR2 reads LQKENI. CDR3 DNA: TGTGCCAGCTCACCCGGACAGTCCACCGGGGAGCTGTTTTTT. Protein: CASSPGQSTGELFF.

The CDR3 here is CASRPGQGHSPLHF. The CDR3 DNA reads as TGTGCCAGCAGGCCGGGACAGGGCCATTCACCCCTCCACTTT. The chain couples TRBV9 to TRBJ1-6, with TRBD1 matching over 9 bases. The V segment lost 5 bases and the J segment 8 bases; nucleotides outside the gene matches: 5. Per the germline V gene, CDR1 is SGDLS and CDR2 is YYNGEE. The length of the CDR3 is 14 residues.

In regard to this clone: A junction boundary mismatches the germline segment, possibly from a read error. V and J are TRBV14 and TRBJ2-1; TRBD1 matches 10 bases. There are 13 residues in the CDR3. Germline V lookup: CDR1 SGHDN, CDR2 FVKESK. The CDR3, as DNA: TGTGCCAGCTCCGACAGGGGGCTAAATGGGCAGTTCTTC. Translated, it gives CASSDRGLNGQFF. Filled out from reference TRBV14 and TRBJ2-1, the complete variable domain reads EAGVTQFPSHSVIEKGQTVTLRCDPISGHDNLYWYRRVMGKEIKFLLHFVKESKQDESGMPNNRFLAERTGGTYSTLKVQPAELEDSGVYFCASSDRGLNGQFFGPGTRLTVL.

This clone appeared a few times. J is TRBJ1-6 and V is TRBV7-9; D unresolved. The length of the CDR3 is 14 residues. V lost 4 bases and J lost 6, with 10 bases in between. Germline V CDR1 and CDR2: SEHNR, FQNEAQ (reference sequence). The CDR3 sequence is CASSSRTPNSPLHF. CDR3 DNA sequence: TGTGCCAGCAGCTCCCGGACCCCTAATTCACCCCTCCACTTT.

This clone was counted a few times. J is TRBJ1-2 and V is TRBV18; possible D gene TRBD1, 5 bases. V shed 2 bases and J shed 3 bases, with 10 bases lying between them. CDR3 size: 14 residues. The germline gives CDR1 KGHSH, CDR2 LQKENI. The chain's CDR3 is CASSPTGDDYGYTF. The CDR3 DNA follows: TGTGCCAGCTCACCAACGGGGGATGACTATGGCTACACCTTC.